This T cell receptor (beta chain) appears in the sequencing data of a study of blood T cell repertoires in COVID-19. Looking at the study overall: The analysed material was cDNA or gDNA that came from T cells, B-cell-depleted T cells, or PBMCs.

Study processing details: Reference gene primer amplification in the assay estimated nucleated cell counts. Repertoires were generated with immunoSEQ multiplex PCR, while TCRdb's copy carries only in-frame clones and drops some. Clone size and V and J calls were adopted from that table, with D and trimming inferred from the DNA. The sample consists of some 200,000 clones, 84% of them appearing once. Germline CDR1 is SNHLY and CDR2 is FYNNEI. The V and J ends lost 10 bases and 0 bases respectively, with 18 bases between them. The CDR3 length is 16 residues. The sequenced material came from peripheral blood. This chain uses TRBV2 with TRBJ2-2, with D possibly matching TRBD1 (6 bases). The TCR was taken from an elderly woman with active or convalescent COVID-19. The CDR3 protein is CATAAQGIANTGELFF. The DNA of the CDR3 is TGTGCCACCGCGGCCCAGGGGATAGCGAACACCGGGGAGCTGTTTTTT.